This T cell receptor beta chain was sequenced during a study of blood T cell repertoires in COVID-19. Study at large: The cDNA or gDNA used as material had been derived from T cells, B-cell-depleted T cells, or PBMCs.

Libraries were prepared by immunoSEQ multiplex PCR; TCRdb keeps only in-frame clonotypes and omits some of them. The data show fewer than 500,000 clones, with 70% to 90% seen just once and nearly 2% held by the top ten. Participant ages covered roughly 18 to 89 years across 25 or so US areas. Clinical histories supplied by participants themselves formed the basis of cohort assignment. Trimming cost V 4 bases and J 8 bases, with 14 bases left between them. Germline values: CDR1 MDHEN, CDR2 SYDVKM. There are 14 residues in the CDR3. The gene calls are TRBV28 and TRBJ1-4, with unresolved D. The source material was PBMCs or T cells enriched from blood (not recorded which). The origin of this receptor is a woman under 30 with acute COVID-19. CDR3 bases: TGTGCCAGCAGTTCGGGTGAGGTTGGAGAAAAACTGTTTTTT. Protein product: CASSSGEVGEKLFF. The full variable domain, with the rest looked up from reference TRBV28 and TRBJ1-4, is DVKVTQSSRYLVKRTGEKVFLECVQDMDHENMFWYRQDPGLGLRLIYFSYDVKMKEKGDIPEGYSVSREKKERFSLILESASTNQTSMYLCASSSGEVGEKLFFGSGTQLSVL.